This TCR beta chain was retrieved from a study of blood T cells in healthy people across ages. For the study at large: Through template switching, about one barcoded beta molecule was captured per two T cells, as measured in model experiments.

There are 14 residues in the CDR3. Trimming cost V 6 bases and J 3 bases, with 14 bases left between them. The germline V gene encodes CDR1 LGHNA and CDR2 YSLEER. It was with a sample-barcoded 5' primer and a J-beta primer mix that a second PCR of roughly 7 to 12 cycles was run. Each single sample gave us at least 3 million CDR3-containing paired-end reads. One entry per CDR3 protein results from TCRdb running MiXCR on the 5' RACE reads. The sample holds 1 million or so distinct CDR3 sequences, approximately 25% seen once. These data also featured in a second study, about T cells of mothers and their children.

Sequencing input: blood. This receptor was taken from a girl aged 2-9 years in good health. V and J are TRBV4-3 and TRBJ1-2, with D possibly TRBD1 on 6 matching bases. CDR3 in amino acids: CASSLRGNYYGYTF. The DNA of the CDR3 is TGCGCCAGCAGTTTAAGGGGGAACTACTATGGCTACACCTTC.